Below, one T cell receptor beta chain is given with its context. The antigen is undetermined. This sample was taken from a study of shared clonotypes between healthy human individuals. Whole-study findings and limits: Large sequencing depth failed to make sorted-subset sequencing complete, rarefaction showed.

Per germline, CDR1 SGHDT and CDR2 YYEEEE. V shed 0 bases and J shed 1 base, with 13 bases lying between them. The CDR3 totals 17 residues. Profiled with immunoSEQ multiplex PCR; TCRdb holds only in-frame clones, not every one. Here the sample spans approximately 2.5 million clones, approximately 93% being singletons. Division of CD4+ cells produced a CD45RA+ naive subset and a CD45RA-negative memory subset. Material: naive CD4+ T cells from PBMCs. Subset given: CD45RA+ positively selected. This TCR derives from a man aged 18 to 30 in good health. Some clones in this sample may be carry-over from other donors' samples. The J gene is TRBJ2-2, the V gene TRBV5-6, with D perhaps matching TRBD1 or TRBD2 (5 bases each). This chain's CDR3 is CASSLDLWDGNTGELFF. CDR3 DNA: TGTGCCAGCAGCTTGGACTTATGGGACGGGAACACCGGGGAGCTGTTTTTT. The full variable domain, rest sourced from reference TRBV5-6 and TRBJ2-2, is DAGVTQSPTHLIKTRGQQVTLRCSPKSGHDTVSWYQQALGQGPQFIFQYYEEEERQRGNFPDRFSGHQFPNYSSELNVNALLLGDSALYLCASSLDLWDGNTGELFFGEGSRLTVL.